The T cell receptor beta chain under discussion was sequenced for a study of T cells in narcolepsy (dated by TCRdb to the late 2010s). Concerning the study at large: Patients with narcolepsy type 1 or type 2 (NT1, NT2) and healthy control donors were enrolled in the study. To look for autoreactive T cells in narcolepsy patients that target self-antigens of hypocretin neurons (hypocretin, TRIB2), the study used TCR Vbeta sequencing to follow clonotypes in blood and CSF. Beyond this particular receptor, the publication reports: HCRT-specific and TRIB2-specific autoreactive clonotypes were highlighted in plots that compared CD4+ T cell clonotypes in CSF versus blood from the same patient. No sequences matching autoreactive T cell clones were present in some of the blood memory CD4+ repertoires from patients and controls. Patients and controls had comparable numbers of sequenced blood memory CD4+ clonotypes, averaging about 39,000 and 30,000, respectively. Autoreactive clonotypes were reported to be detected serially in the blood of the same patients and of different patients, but not in the blood of healthy controls.

The germline V gene supplies CDR1 SGHVS and CDR2 FQNEAQ. A distance of 9 bases separates the germline ends of V and J, which lose 3 bases and 4 bases respectively. From cysteine to phenylalanine, the CDR3 is 13 amino acids long. The CDR3 DNA has 39 bases and is translated from base 1. As for this clone: Its antigen is still unknown. The sample holds no much larger clone one base away, and base qualities are not on file. Other DNA sequences in this sample translate to the same CDR3.

The library was prepared using the immunoSEQ multiplex PCR assay. Imported from immuneACCESS, the table was reduced by TCRdb to in-frame sequences with V and J called. These copies leave out some clones; in studies compared against another copy, an unresolved V gene accounts for under half, and the cause of the remainder is not known. This sample gives around 26,000 clones in total; 55% to 80% of them show up just once. 10% to 15% of the sample goes to the ten largest clones. For TCR Vbeta sequencing, memory CD4+ T cells were sorted ex vivo from the peripheral blood of narcolepsy patients and healthy controls.

The chain employs TRBV7-8 and TRBJ1-1, with the identity of the D gene unclear. This TCR derives from a human donor in good health. Material for sequencing was memory (CD45RA-) CD4+ T cells from blood. Sample cell subset or site, as interpreted from the label and publication: memory T cells sorted ex vivo from peripheral blood. The nucleotide sequence is given as TGTGCCAGCAGCTTGACGGGTGGCACTGAAGCTTTCTTT. The resulting protein is CASSLTGGTEAFF. Outside the CDR3, residues come from the reference TRBV7-8 and TRBJ1-1 proteins, so the full variable domain is: GAGVSQSPRYKVAKRGQDVALRCDPISGHVSLFWYQQALGQGPEFLTYFQNEAQLDKSGLPSDRFFAERPEGSVSTLKIQRTQQEDSAVYLCASSLTGGTEAFFGQGTRLTVV.